Shown below are 16 T cell receptor beta chains from a single sample sequenced in a study of human T cells and chemical hapten exposure. From the RACE reads, TCRdb called clonotypes with MiXCR, one entry per CDR3 protein. The sample has roughly 34,000 distinct CDR3 sequences; around a tenth are singletons. Sample time point: pre-sensitization, week 0. Described treatment: therapeutic diphenylcyclopropenone sensitization with weekly scalp DPC. Unfractionated whole blood yielded total RNA. The source material was whole blood, sampled in connection with sensitization to the hapten diphenylcyclopropenone (DPC). All receptors come from a man aged 50 or older with alopecia areata. Some clones in this sample may be carry-over from other donors' samples.

This clonotype was counted once. The chain employs TRBV9 and TRBJ2-7; 9 nucleotides align to TRBD2. The CDR3 loop spans 16 amino acids. The germline gives CDR1 SGDLS, CDR2 YYNGEE. With 4 bases clipped from V and 0 bases from J, the junction kept 8 bases outside the gene matches. CDR3: CASSPGNSGSSYEQYF. The CDR3 bases are TGTGCCAGCAGCCCCGGTAATAGCGGGAGCTCCTACGAGCAGTACTTC.

This sequence joins TRBV24-1 and TRBJ2-1; 8 bases agree with TRBD2. In germline, CDR1 is KGHDR, CDR2 SFDVKD. V lost 5 bases and J lost 4; bases outside the gene matches: 6. The CDR3 consists of 15 residues. The DNA for the CDR3 is TGTGCCACCAGTGCCGGGACTAGTTATTACAATGAGCAGTTCTTC. Translating gives CATSAGTSYYNEQFF.

This clonotype was recorded a few times. This chain joins TRBV9 and TRBJ2-3; the D is unclear. Germline assignment: CDR1 SGDLS and CDR2 YYNGEE. The CDR3 extends over 15 amino acids. With 0 bases removed from V and 2 bases from J, the gap between germline ends came to 10 bases. The DNA for the CDR3 is TGTGCCAGCAGCGTAGCTGAACAGCCCACAGATACGCAGTATTTT. Amino acid sequence: CASSVAEQPTDTQYF.

This clonotype has a count of ten or more. This chain links TRBV11-1 with TRBJ2-2, with D unresolved. Germline-derived CDR1 and CDR2 are SGHAT and FQDESV (reference sequence). The CDR3 is 16 residues long. V lost 1 base to trimming and J lost 2 bases, with 11 bases between them. DNA of the CDR3: TGTGCCAGCAGCTTAGACCGGGTTGAAAACACCGGGGAGCTGTTTTTT. Protein sequence: CASSLDRVENTGELFF.

This clonotype came up many times. V is TRBV10-3 and J is TRBJ1-2; D uncertain. CDR1 is ENHRY and CDR2 is SYGVKD in the germline V gene. Trimming left V 0 bases short and J 7 bases short, with 15 bases between. CDR3 size: 15 residues. The DNA for the CDR3 is TGTGCCATCAGTGAGTCGGGTCCCATAAGGGTTGGCTACACCTTC. Its protein product is CAISESGPIRVGYTF.

This clonotype was counted a few times. The junction shows a germline mismatch at one end, possibly a read error. The rearrangement links TRBV4-3 to TRBJ2-5; TRBD2 aligns across 7 bases. The germline V gene encodes CDR1 LGHNA and CDR2 YSLEER. The CDR3 is 16 residues long. The DNA for the CDR3 is TGCGCCAGCAGCCAAGACCGGGGTGGGGTAGCGGGTGTCCGGCACTTC. Its protein is CASSQDRGGVAGVRHF.

This clonotype was counted only a few times. The V gene is TRBV12-3 or TRBV12-4, the J gene TRBJ2-7; 10 bases align to TRBD1. With V trimmed by 5 bases and J by 5 bases, 9 bases remained unmatched. The CDR3 length is 15 residues. CDR3: CASSPGDRGKDEQYF. Written as DNA, the CDR3 is TGTGCCAGCAGTCCAGGGGACAGGGGAAAGGACGAGCAGTACTTC.

This clonotype has ten or more counts. The J gene is TRBJ2-7, the V gene TRBV10-3; 13 bases fit TRBD2. This CDR3 region has 13 residues. Germline V gives CDR1 ENHRY, CDR2 SYGVKD. V trimming: 8 bases; J trimming: 4 bases; junction bases outside the gene matches: 2. CDR3 nucleotide sequence: TGTGCCATCGGACTAGCGGGAGATTACGAGCAGTACTTC. This encodes CAIGLAGDYEQYF.

This chain uses TRBV28 with TRBJ2-5, with TRBD2 as a possible D gene (5 bases). Trimming took off 5 bases at V and 10 bases at J, with 11 bases between the two ends. In germline, CDR1 is MDHEN, CDR2 SYDVKM. CDR3 length: 11 residues. The CDR3 DNA reads as TGTGCCAGCAGTGGAGGACGGTTCCAGTACTTC. Translation: CASSGGRFQYF.

This clonotype was found many times. The chain uses TRBV5-1 and TRBJ1-1; D uncertain. The CDR3 covers 14 residues. Trimming took 1 base from V and 4 from J, leaving 11 bases between them. Per the germline V gene, CDR1 is SGHRS and CDR2 is YFSETQ. This CDR3 is CASSLTPGSTEAFF. The CDR3 region has the DNA TGCGCCAGCAGCTTGACTCCGGGCAGCACTGAAGCTTTCTTT.

The chain has TRBV19 and TRBJ2-1; maybe TRBD2 (6 bases). CDR3 length: 15 amino acids. The germline gives CDR1 LNHDA, CDR2 SQIVND (reference sequence). V lost 3 bases, J lost 7 bases, and 16 bases lay in between. In DNA, the CDR3 is TGTGCCAGTAGTATTGGGGGGAGAATTGTTAATGAGCAGTTCTTC. Translating gives CASSIGGRIVNEQFF.

This clonotype was counted only a few times. V is TRBV28 and J is TRBJ1-1, with TRBD1 identical over 11 bases. Germline V gene data show CDR1 as MDHEN and CDR2 as SYDVKM. Unmatched junction bases numbered 7, after V lost 6 bases and J lost 4 bases. The CDR3 totals 15 residues. CDR3 in amino acids: CASRPTGTGGTEAFF. The DNA for the CDR3 is TGTGCCAGCAGACCGACCGGGACAGGGGGCACTGAAGCTTTCTTT.

This clonotype has ten or more counts. The chain uses TRBV10-3 and TRBJ2-5; tentatively, D is TRBD2 (6 bases). V lost 5 bases, J lost 3 bases, and 16 bases lay in between. This CDR3 has 15 amino acids. Germline CDR1 ENHRY, CDR2 SYGVKD. Here the CDR3 reads CAISSRSGGKETQYF. In nucleotides, the CDR3 is TGTGCCATCAGTTCTAGAAGTGGGGGGAAAGAGACCCAGTACTTC.

This clonotype was observed at least ten times. This rearrangement joins TRBV10-2 to TRBJ2-1; 8 bases are shared with TRBD2. This CDR3 contains 14 residues. The germline gives CDR1 WSHSY, CDR2 SAAADI. The ends lost 4 bases at V and 4 bases at J; junction bases unmatched: 3. Here the CDR3 reads CASSASGLYNEQFF. CDR3 DNA: TGCGCCAGCAGTGCTAGCGGGTTATACAATGAGCAGTTCTTC.

This clonotype was seen a few times. CDR3 sequence: CASSSGQPNTEAFF. CDR3 in DNA: TGTGCCAGCAGTTCGGGACAACCGAACACTGAAGCTTTCTTT. The gene calls are TRBV28 and TRBJ1-1; TRBD1 is a possible D gene (6 bases). Germline CDR1 reads MDHEN; CDR2 reads SYDVKM. The CDR3 runs to 14 residues. V was clipped by 4 bases and J by 1 base, with 10 bases between them.

This clonotype appeared a few times. The rearrangement joins TRBV20-1 to TRBJ2-5; TRBD2 might be the D (6 bases). V lost 1 base and J 5 bases, leaving 17 bases between the germline ends. Per germline, CDR1 DFQATT and CDR2 SNEGSKA (reference sequence). The CDR3 sequence is 15 residues long. CDR3 nucleotides: TGCAGTGCTAGAGCGCATGGGCTAGCGTGGGAGACCCAGTACTTC. Translating it yields CSARAHGLAWETQYF.